A single sample is the source of the 5 T cell receptor beta chains below, sequenced in a study of control samples from healthy donors and cancer patients. Only in-frame clones appear in the TCRdb table, and some are missing; sequencing was by immunoSEQ multiplex PCR. The sample includes tens of thousands of clones, approximately 90% of them seen just once. The specimen was PBMCs. The source of these receptors is a man between 50 and 59 years old with lung cancer.

This clone was counted a single time. This chain uses TRBV18 with TRBJ1-1; D not resolved. Between the trimmed V and J ends, which lost 6 bases and 3 bases, there was a span of 14 bases. This CDR3 has 14 residues. CDR1 is KGHSH and CDR2 is LQKENI in the germline V gene. CDR3 sequence: CASSSSTEHTEAFF. The CDR3 coding sequence is TGTGCCAGCTCCTCTAGCACGGAGCACACTGAAGCTTTCTTT.

The genes are TRBV10-3 and TRBJ1-4, with D tentatively TRBD1 (5 bases). Germline CDR1 ENHRY, CDR2 SYGVKD. V shed 6 bases and J shed 5 bases, with 22 bases lying between them. This CDR3 comprises 17 residues. The CDR3 here is CAISQGRFEATNEKLFF. CDR3 nucleotide sequence: TGTGCCATCAGCCAGGGCCGATTCGAAGCTACAAATGAAAAACTGTTTTTT.

The rearrangement uses TRBV4-1 and TRBJ1-4; D is undetermined. Germline assignment: CDR1 MGHRA and CDR2 YSYEKL. The CDR3 totals 21 residues. Trimming took off 0 bases at V and 7 bases at J, with 30 bases between the two ends. CDR3 coding DNA: TGCGCCAGCAGCCAAGATCGGCGGGGAGGGCTCCCTCGCGGCTATGGTGAAAAACTGTTTTTT. Translated, it gives CASSQDRRGGLPRGYGEKLFF.

This clone was found a few times. The chain combines TRBV4-1 with TRBJ2-5; the D gene is possibly TRBD2 (6 bases). Trimming shortened V by 2 bases and J by 6 bases, and 22 bases separated the two germline ends. Germline-derived CDR1 and CDR2 are MGHRA and YSYEKL. CDR3 length: 17 amino acids. The CDR3 nucleotides are TGCGCCAGCAGCCAAACCCAAATACCGACTAGACCACAGACCCAGTACTTC. The encoded protein is CASSQTQIPTRPQTQYF.

V and J are TRBV7-2 and TRBJ2-3; D is possibly TRBD2 (6 bases). This CDR3 contains 15 residues. V dropped 5 bases and J dropped 0 bases, with 12 bases sitting between them. CDR1 is SGHTA, CDR2 FQGNSA, per germline. CDR3 bases: TGTGCCAGCAGCCTGGACGGGGGAAGCACAGATACGCAGTATTTT. Translated, it gives CASSLDGGSTDTQYF.